One and the same sample provided the 21 T cell receptor beta chains below, sequenced in a study of vaccination and CD4 T cells after COVID-19. This sample's treatment: roughly 11-day PBMC culture with coronavirus spike peptide pools or control peptides (ViraFEST assay). Harvesting of the unexposed donor's CD4+ T cells predated the COVID-19 pandemic (2011-2018). Researchers used the Oncomine TCR Beta short-read assay to sequence DNA from cultured CD4+ T cells. Using its own MiXCR run on the PCR reads, TCRdb lists one record per CDR3 protein. The sample holds 7,000 or so distinct CDR3 sequences, roughly 36% seen once. No antigens are known for them. The sequencing input was CD4+ T cells from blood, cultured in vitro. The origin of the receptors is a human donor in good health.

This clonotype was recorded once. The chain employs TRBV9 and TRBJ2-7; D is undetermined. The V gene's germline CDR1 is SGDLS and CDR2 YYNGEE. This CDR3 has 13 amino acids. The germline V and J ends were trimmed by 4 bases and 6 bases, with 14 bases remaining between them. For the CDR3, the DNA is TGTGCCAGCAGCTCCCGTTGGGATGGCGAGCAGTACTTC. Translating gives CASSSRWDGEQYF.

By proportion, this clonotype is medium-sized. The chain links TRBV6-1 to TRBJ1-6; D might be TRBD1 (5 bases). The CDR3 contains 14 residues. Per germline, CDR1 MNHNS and CDR2 SASEGT. Trimming left V 3 bases short and J 5 bases short, with 8 bases between. As DNA, the CDR3 is TGTGCCAGCAGTGAGGGACCTGATAATTCACCCCTCCACTTT. Amino acid sequence: CASSEGPDNSPLHF.

This clonotype was observed a handful of times. This chain joins TRBV6-2 or TRBV6-3 and TRBJ1-6; no definite D call. Germline V gives CDR1 MNHEY, CDR2 SVGEGT. The ends were cut back, 4 bases at V and 14 bases at J, with 12 bases in the middle. The CDR3 length is 12 residues. CDR3 region: CASSSLGVSLHF. The CDR3 nucleotides are TGTGCCAGCAGTTCACTTGGGGTGTCCCTCCACTTT.

This clonotype was observed a few times. The chain's CDR3 is CASLTSGTEAFF. DNA of the CDR3: TGTGCCAGCTTGACGTCGGGTACTGAAGCTTTCTTT. The chain combines TRBV2 with TRBJ1-1; the D is unclear. The CDR3 runs 12 residues. CDR1 is SNHLY, CDR2 FYNNEI, per germline. Trimming took off 8 bases at V and 5 bases at J, with 12 bases between the two ends.

This chain joins TRBV20-1 and TRBJ1-1, with 7 bases fitting TRBD1. Germline V gene data show CDR1 as DFQATT and CDR2 as SNEGSKA (reference sequence). The J segment lost 5 bases and the V segment lost 6 bases, leaving 6 bases of the junction unmatched. The CDR3 has 12 residues. CDR3 nucleotides: TGCAGTGCCAAAGGGGGCGAAACTGAAGCTTTCTTT. Translated, it gives CSAKGGETEAFF.

Only a few counts were recorded for this clonotype. The CDR3 is CASSSTPDNGNSPLHF. CDR3 DNA sequence: TGTGCCAGCAGTTCGACCCCGGACAATGGTAATTCACCCCTCCACTTT. The chain links TRBV6-5 to TRBJ1-6; D is perhaps TRBD1 (5 bases). The CDR3 length is 16 residues. V lost 4 bases, J lost 6 bases, and 16 bases lay in between. The V gene's germline CDR1 is MNHEY and CDR2 SVGAGI.

This clonotype has more than one count but fewer than ten. The chain couples TRBV10-3 to TRBJ2-1; 11 nucleotides align to TRBD2. Germline CDR1 reads ENHRY; CDR2 reads SYGVKD. Unmatched junction bases numbered 9, after V lost 7 bases and J lost 10 bases. The CDR3 contains 14 residues. CDR3 loop: CAITTGTSGGEQFF. The CDR3, as DNA: TGTGCCATCACCACCGGGACTAGCGGCGGGGAGCAGTTCTTC.

This clonotype was counted between two and nine times. The chain is built from TRBV15 and TRBJ1-5; the D is unclear. V was shortened by 0 bases and J by 3 bases, with 9 bases between the two germline ends. The CDR3 runs 15 residues. CDR1 and CDR2 (germline): LNHNV, YYDKDF (reference sequence). This CDR3 reads CATSREVRANQPQHF. DNA of the CDR3: TGTGCCACCAGCAGAGAGGTTCGCGCCAATCAGCCCCAGCATTTT.

Here the CDR3 DNA reads TGTGCCAGCAGCTTGCTACACACTGCGAACACCGGGGAGCTGTTTTTT. This gives the protein CASSLLHTANTGELFF. The rearrangement links TRBV7-7 to TRBJ2-2; D is uncertain. The germline V gene has CDR1 SSHAT and CDR2 FNYEAQ (reference sequence). The V and J ends lost 3 bases and 0 bases respectively, with 11 bases between them. This CDR3 contains 16 residues.

This clonotype was counted only a few times. The CDR3 DNA follows: TGTGCCAGCAGTGAAAGTGAGGGGGAGGTCTACGAGCAGTACTTC. Protein product: CASSESEGEVYEQYF. The chain joins TRBV6-1 to TRBJ2-7; tentatively, D is TRBD1 or TRBD2 (6 bases each). CDR1 MNHNS and CDR2 SASEGT come from the germline V gene. The CDR3 runs to 15 residues. The ends were cut back, 2 bases at V and 3 bases at J, with 14 bases in the middle.

The rearrangement uses TRBV6-5 and TRBJ2-3, with D possibly TRBD2 on 7 matching bases. The germline V gene encodes CDR1 MNHEY and CDR2 SVGAGI. The CDR3 is made up of 14 amino acids. V was trimmed by 4 bases and J by 4 bases, leaving 12 bases between them. The CDR3 DNA sequence: TGTGCCAGCAGTTGGGGGGGCGGCCCAGATACGCAGTATTTT. Translated, it gives CASSWGGGPDTQYF.

This chain links TRBV30 with TRBJ1-1; weak D call: TRBD1 (6 bases). Trimming removed 1 base from V and 1 base from J, with 10 bases in between. This CDR3 has 14 residues. Germline CDR1 GTSNPN, CDR2 SVGIG (reference sequence). CDR3: CAWSGGHQNTEAFF. The CDR3 DNA reads as TGTGCCTGGAGTGGGGGACACCAGAACACTGAAGCTTTCTTT.

The chain employs TRBV7-8 and TRBJ2-7; the D is unclear. The CDR3 loop spans 13 amino acids. Germline V gene sequence: CDR1 SGHVS, CDR2 FQNEAQ. Trimming shortened V by 1 base and J by 3 bases, and 7 bases separated the two germline ends. CDR3 bases: TGTGCCAGCAGCTTAGGTTGGGACTACGAGCAGTACTTC. Translation gives CASSLGWDYEQYF.

V is TRBV30 and J is TRBJ1-5; TRBD1 aligns across 8 bases. Germline V lookup: CDR1 GTSNPN, CDR2 SVGIG (reference sequence). With V trimmed by 2 bases and J by 7 bases, 4 bases remained unmatched. CDR3 size: 13 residues. The CDR3 region has the DNA TGTGCCTGGAGTCAGGGGGCATTACAGCCCCAGCATTTT. It specifies CAWSQGALQPQHF.

This clonotype was found a few times. The genes are TRBV7-9 and TRBJ1-1; D call uncertain. V was pared by 5 bases and J by 1 base, with 8 bases between. Germline CDR1 and CDR2: SEHNR and FQNEAQ (reference sequence). CDR3 length: 13 residues. CDR3: CASSPRTNTEAFF. The CDR3 coding sequence is TGTGCCAGCAGCCCCAGAACGAACACTGAAGCTTTCTTT.

This clonotype was seen a handful of times. V gene TRBV25-1 combines with J gene TRBJ1-2, with D possibly matching TRBD1 (6 bases). The CDR3 loop spans 15 amino acids. V was pared by 7 bases and J by 0 bases, with 15 bases between. The germline CDR1 and CDR2 sequences are MGHDK and SYGVNS. The CDR3 is CASTPAGAANYGYTF. The CDR3 DNA reads TGTGCCAGCACCCCGGCAGGGGCCGCTAACTATGGCTACACCTTC.

This clonotype was seen only a few times. The chain couples TRBV30 to TRBJ2-5; D not certain. The CDR3 runs 14 residues. Trimming shortened V by 0 bases and J by 5 bases, and 13 bases separated the two germline ends. Per the germline V gene, CDR1 is GTSNPN and CDR2 is SVGIG (reference sequence). The CDR3 here is CAWSVPRGRETQYF. The DNA for the CDR3 is TGTGCCTGGAGTGTACCCCGCGGCCGGGAGACCCAGTACTTC.

This clonotype has only a few counts. The chain employs TRBV12-3 or TRBV12-4 and TRBJ1-5; D is uncertain. CDR3 length: 13 amino acids. With 10 bases removed from V and 4 bases from J, the gap between germline ends came to 14 bases. CDR3 nucleotide sequence: TGTGCCACCTCGAAACAGCAAAATCAGCCCCAGCATTTT. Encoded protein: CATSKQQNQPQHF.

The chain's CDR3 is CASSVLAGGTDTQYF. The CDR3, as DNA: TGTGCCAGCAGCGTACTAGCGGGGGGGACAGATACGCAGTATTTT. V gene TRBV9 combines with J gene TRBJ2-3, with 12 bases matching TRBD2. In germline, CDR1 is SGDLS, CDR2 YYNGEE. This CDR3 is 15 amino acids long. V gave up 1 base and J gave up 3 bases; unmatched junction bases: 0.

For the CDR3, the DNA is TGTGCCAGCAGCTTAGGGCCTGACGGGCAGTACTTC. This encodes CASSLGPDGQYF. The chain is built from TRBV11-2 and TRBJ2-7; D gene uncertain. Germline V gene sequence: CDR1 SGHAT, CDR2 FQNNGV. Deletions cut 1 base from V and 9 bases from J, with 10 bases between. The CDR3 covers 12 residues. The full variable domain, in which reference TRBV11-2 and TRBJ2-7 provide the parts outside the CDR3, is EAGVAQSPRYKIIEKRQSVAFWCNPISGHATLYWYQQILGQGPKLLIQFQNNGVVDDSQLPKDRFSAERLKGVDSTLKIQPAKLEDSAVYLCASSLGPDGQYFGPGTRLTVT.

This chain connects TRBV6-1 to TRBJ1-1; no definite D call. Germline V gene lookup returns CDR1 MNHNS and CDR2 SASEGT. CDR3 length: 14 amino acids. Trimming cost V 6 bases and J 0 bases, with 11 bases left between them. In nucleotides, the CDR3 is TGTGCCAGCAGGGAAAGAAGAATGAACACTGAAGCTTTCTTT. It encodes CASRERRMNTEAFF.